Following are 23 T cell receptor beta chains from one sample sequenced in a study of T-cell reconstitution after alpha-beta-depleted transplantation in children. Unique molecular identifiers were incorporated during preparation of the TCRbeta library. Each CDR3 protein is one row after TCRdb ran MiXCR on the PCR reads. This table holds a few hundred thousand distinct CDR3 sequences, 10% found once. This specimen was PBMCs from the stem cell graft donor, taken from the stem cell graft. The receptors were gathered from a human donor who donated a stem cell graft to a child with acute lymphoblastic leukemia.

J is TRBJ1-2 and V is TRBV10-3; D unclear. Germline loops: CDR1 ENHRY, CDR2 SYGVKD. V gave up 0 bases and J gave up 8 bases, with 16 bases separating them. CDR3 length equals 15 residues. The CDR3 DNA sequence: TGTGCCATCAGTGAGTCGAATGGGCCGACGGCCGGCTACACCTTC. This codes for CAISESNGPTAGYTF.

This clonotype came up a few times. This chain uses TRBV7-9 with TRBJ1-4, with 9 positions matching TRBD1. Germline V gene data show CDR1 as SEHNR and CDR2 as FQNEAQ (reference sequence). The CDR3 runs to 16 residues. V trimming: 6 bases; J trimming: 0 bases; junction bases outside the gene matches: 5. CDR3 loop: CASSWTGAATNEKLFF. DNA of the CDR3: TGTGCCAGCAGTTGGACAGGGGCCGCAACTAATGAAAAACTGTTTTTT.

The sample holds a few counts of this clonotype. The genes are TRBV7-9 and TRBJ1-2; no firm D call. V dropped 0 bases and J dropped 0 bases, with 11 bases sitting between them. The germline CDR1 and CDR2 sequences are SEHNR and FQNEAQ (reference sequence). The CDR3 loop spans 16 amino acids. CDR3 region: CASSLAPAVANYGYTF. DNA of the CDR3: TGTGCCAGCAGCTTAGCGCCGGCAGTAGCTAACTATGGCTACACCTTC.

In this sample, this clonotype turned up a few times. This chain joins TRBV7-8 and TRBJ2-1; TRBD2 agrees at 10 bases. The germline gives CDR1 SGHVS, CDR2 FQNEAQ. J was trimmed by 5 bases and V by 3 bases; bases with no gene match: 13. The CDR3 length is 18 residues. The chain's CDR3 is CASSFFGIAGGWNNEQFF. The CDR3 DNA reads TGTGCCAGCAGCTTTTTCGGAATAGCGGGAGGTTGGAACAATGAGCAGTTCTTC.

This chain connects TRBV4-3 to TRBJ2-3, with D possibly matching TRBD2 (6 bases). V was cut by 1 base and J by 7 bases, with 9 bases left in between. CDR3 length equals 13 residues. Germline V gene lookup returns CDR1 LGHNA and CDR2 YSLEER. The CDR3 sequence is CASSQGRGNTQYF. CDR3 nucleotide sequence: TGCGCCAGCAGCCAAGGTCGGGGGAATACGCAGTATTTT.

The CDR3 here is CASSVVADGNSPLHF. The CDR3 DNA reads as TGTGCCAGCAGCGTAGTCGCGGACGGCAATTCACCCCTCCACTTT. This chain joins TRBV9 and TRBJ1-6; D gene uncertain. The CDR3 is 15 amino acids. Germline V gives CDR1 SGDLS, CDR2 YYNGEE. V dropped 0 bases and J dropped 7 bases, with 11 bases sitting between them. The variable domain in full, with the rest retrieved from reference TRBV9 and TRBJ1-6, is DSGVTQTPKHLITATGQRVTLRCSPRSGDLSVYWYQQSLDQGLQFLIQYYNGEERAKGNILERFSAQQFPDLHSELNLSSLELGDSALYFCASSVVADGNSPLHFGNGTRLTVT.

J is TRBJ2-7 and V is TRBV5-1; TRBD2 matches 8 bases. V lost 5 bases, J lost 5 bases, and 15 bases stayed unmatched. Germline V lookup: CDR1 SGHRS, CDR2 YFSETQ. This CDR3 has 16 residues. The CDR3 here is CASSRSGGGYLDEQYF. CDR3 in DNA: TGCGCCAGCAGTCGATCCGGGGGGGGATACCTAGACGAGCAGTACTTC.

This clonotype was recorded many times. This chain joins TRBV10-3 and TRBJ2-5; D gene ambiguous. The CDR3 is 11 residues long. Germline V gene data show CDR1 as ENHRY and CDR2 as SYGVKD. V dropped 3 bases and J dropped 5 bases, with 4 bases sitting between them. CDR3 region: CAISDLETQYF. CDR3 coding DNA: TGTGCCATCAGTGATTTGGAGACCCAGTACTTC.

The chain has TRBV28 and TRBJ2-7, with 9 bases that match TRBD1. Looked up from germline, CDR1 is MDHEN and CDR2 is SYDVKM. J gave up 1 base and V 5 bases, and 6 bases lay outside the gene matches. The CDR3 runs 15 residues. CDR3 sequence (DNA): TGTGCCAGCAGTAGCTCCGGGACAGGGTCCTACGAGCAGTACTTC. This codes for CASSSSGTGSYEQYF.

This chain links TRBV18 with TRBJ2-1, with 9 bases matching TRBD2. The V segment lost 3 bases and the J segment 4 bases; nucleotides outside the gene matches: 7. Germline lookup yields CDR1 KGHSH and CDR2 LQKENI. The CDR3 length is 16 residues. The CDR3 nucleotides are TGTGCCAGCTCACCTAGACTAGCGGACACATACAATGAGCAGTTCTTC. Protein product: CASSPRLADTYNEQFF.

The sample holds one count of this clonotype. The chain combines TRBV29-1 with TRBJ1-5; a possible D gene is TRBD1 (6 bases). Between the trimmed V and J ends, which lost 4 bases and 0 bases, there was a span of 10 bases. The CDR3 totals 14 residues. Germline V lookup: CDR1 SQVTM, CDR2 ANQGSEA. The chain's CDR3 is CSVVTGYSNQPQHF. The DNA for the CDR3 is TGCAGCGTTGTGACAGGTTATAGCAATCAGCCCCAGCATTTT.

CDR3 region: CASSPQGAQPSHNQPQHF. DNA for the CDR3: TGTGCCAGCAGTCCCCAGGGAGCCCAACCATCACACAATCAGCCCCAGCATTTT. This chain uses TRBV27 with TRBJ1-5; possibly TRBD1 for D (5 bases). The CDR3 is 18 amino acids. Germline CDR1 MNHEY, CDR2 SMNVEV (reference sequence). Trimming stripped 5 bases from V and 3 bases from J, with 23 bases between.

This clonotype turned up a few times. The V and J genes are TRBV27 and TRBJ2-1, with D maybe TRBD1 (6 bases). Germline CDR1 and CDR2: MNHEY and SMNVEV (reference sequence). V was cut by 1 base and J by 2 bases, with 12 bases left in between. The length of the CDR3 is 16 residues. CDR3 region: CASSLYPRGPYNEQFF. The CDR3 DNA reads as TGTGCCAGCAGTTTATACCCCAGGGGTCCCTACAATGAGCAGTTCTTC.

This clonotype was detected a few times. The CDR3 region is CASSLRIGGSPLHF. Written as DNA, the CDR3 is TGTGCCAGCAGTTTAAGAATCGGGGGTTCACCCCTCCACTTT. This sequence joins TRBV27 and TRBJ1-6; a possible D gene is TRBD1 (5 bases). Germline V gives CDR1 MNHEY, CDR2 SMNVEV (reference sequence). The germline V and J ends were trimmed by 2 bases and 9 bases, with 11 bases remaining between them. CDR3 size: 14 residues.

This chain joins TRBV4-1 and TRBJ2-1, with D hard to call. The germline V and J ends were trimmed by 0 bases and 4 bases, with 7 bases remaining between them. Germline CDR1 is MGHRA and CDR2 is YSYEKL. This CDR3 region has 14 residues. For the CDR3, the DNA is TGCGCCAGCAGCCAAGACGGGCCTTACAATGAGCAGTTCTTC. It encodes CASSQDGPYNEQFF.

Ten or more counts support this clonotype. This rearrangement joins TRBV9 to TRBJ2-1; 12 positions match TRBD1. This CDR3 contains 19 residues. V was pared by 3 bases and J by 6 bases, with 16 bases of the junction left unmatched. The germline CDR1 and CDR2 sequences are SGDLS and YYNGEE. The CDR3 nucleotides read TGTGCCAGCAGCGACCGGGACAGGGGGCGCAGAGCGGGAGTCAATGAGCAGTTCTTC. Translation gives CASSDRDRGRRAGVNEQFF. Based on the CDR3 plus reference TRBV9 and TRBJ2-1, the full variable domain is DSGVTQTPKHLITATGQRVTLRCSPRSGDLSVYWYQQSLDQGLQFLIQYYNGEERAKGNILERFSAQQFPDLHSELNLSSLELGDSALYFCASSDRDRGRRAGVNEQFFGPGTRLTVL.

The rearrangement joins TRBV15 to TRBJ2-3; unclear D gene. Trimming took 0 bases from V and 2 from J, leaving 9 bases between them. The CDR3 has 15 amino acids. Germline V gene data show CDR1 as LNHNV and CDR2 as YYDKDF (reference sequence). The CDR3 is CATSRDQEPTDTQYF. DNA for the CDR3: TGTGCCACCAGCAGAGACCAGGAACCCACAGATACGCAGTATTTT. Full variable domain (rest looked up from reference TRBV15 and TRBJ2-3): DAMVIQNPRYQVTQFGKPVTLSCSQTLNHNVMYWYQQKSSQAPKLLFHYYDKDFNNEADTPDNFQSRRPNTSFCFLDIRSPGLGDTAMYLCATSRDQEPTDTQYFGPGTRLTVL.

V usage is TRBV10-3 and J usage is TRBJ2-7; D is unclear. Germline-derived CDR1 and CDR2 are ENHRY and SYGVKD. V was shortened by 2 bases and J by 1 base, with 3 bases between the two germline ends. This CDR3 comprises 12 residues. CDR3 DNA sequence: TGTGCCATCAGTGAGGCGTCCTACGAGCAGTACTTC. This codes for CAISEASYEQYF.

CDR3 amino acids: CASSEGLSYNEQFF. The CDR3 DNA is TGTGCCAGCAGTGAGGGACTTTCCTACAATGAGCAGTTCTTC. V usage is TRBV28 and J usage is TRBJ2-1; maybe TRBD2 (6 bases). The V end lost 5 bases, the J end lost 1 base, and 9 bases lay between the germline ends. The germline V gene has CDR1 MDHEN and CDR2 SYDVKM. This CDR3 has 14 residues. Based on the CDR3 plus reference TRBV28 and TRBJ2-1, the full variable domain is DVKVTQSSRYLVKRTGEKVFLECVQDMDHENMFWYRQDPGLGLRLIYFSYDVKMKEKGDIPEGYSVSREKKERFSLILESASTNQTSMYLCASSEGLSYNEQFFGPGTRLTVL.

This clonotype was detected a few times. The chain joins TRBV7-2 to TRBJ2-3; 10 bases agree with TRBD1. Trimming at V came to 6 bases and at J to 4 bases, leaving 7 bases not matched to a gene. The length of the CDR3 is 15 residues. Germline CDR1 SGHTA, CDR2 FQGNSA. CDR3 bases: TGTGCCAGCAGTCGACGACAGGGGGCCTCAGATACGCAGTATTTT. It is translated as CASSRRQGASDTQYF.

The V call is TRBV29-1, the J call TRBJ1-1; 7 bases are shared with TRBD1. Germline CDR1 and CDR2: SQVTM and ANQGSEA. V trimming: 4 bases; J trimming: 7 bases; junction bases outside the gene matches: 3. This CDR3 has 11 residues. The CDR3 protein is CSVGDRDEAFF. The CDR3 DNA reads TGCAGCGTTGGCGACAGGGATGAAGCTTTCTTT.

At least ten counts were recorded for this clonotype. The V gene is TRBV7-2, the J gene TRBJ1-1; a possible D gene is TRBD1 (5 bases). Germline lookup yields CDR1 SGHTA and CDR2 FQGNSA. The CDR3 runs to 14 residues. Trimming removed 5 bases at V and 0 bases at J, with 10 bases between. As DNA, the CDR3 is TGTGCCAGCAGCAAGGGACGGTTGAACACTGAAGCTTTCTTT. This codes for CASSKGRLNTEAFF.

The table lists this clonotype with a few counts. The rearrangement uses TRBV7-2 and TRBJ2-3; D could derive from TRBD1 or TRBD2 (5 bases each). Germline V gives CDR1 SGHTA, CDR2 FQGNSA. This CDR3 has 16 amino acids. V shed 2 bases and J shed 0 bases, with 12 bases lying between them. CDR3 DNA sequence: TGTGCCAGCAGCTTAATGGGGGAATCGAGCACAGATACGCAGTATTTT. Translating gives CASSLMGESSTDTQYF. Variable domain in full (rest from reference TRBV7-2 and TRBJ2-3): GAGVSQSPSNKVTEKGKDVELRCDPISGHTALYWYRQSLGQGLEFLIYFQGNSAPDKSGLPSDRFSAERTGGSVSTLTIQRTQQEDSAVYLCASSLMGESSTDTQYFGPGTRLTVL.